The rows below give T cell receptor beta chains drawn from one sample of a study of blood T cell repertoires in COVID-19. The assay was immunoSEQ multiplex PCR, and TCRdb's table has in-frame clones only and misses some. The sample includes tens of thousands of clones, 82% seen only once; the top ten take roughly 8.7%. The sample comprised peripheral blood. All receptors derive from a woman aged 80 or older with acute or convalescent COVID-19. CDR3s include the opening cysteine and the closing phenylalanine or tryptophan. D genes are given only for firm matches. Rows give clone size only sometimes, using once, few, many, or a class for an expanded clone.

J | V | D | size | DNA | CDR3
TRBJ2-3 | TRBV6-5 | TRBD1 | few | TGTGCCAGCAGCCGGACAGGGGGTCTGACAGATACGCAGTATTTT | CASSRTGGLTDTQYF
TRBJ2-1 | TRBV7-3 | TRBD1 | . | TGTGCCAGCAGCTTAATGAGCGGACAGGGGTCCTACAATGAGCAGTTCTTC | CASSLMSGQGSYNEQFF
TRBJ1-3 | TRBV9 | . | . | TGTGCCAGCAGCGTAGGTTCCGGAGGGACGAGCTCTGGAAACACCATATATTTT | CASSVGSGGTSSGNTIYF
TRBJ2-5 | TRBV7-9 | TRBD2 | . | TGTGCCAGCAGCTCGAGCGGGAGAGGGGCAGAGACCCAGTACTTC | CASSSSGRGAETQYF
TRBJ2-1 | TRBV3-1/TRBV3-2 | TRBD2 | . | TGTGCCAGCAGCCGTCTAGCGGGAGGAAACAATGAGCAGTTCTTC | CASSRLAGGNNEQFF
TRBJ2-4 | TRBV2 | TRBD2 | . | TGTGCCAGCAGTCCACTTAGCGGGGGGGTAGCCAAAAACATTCAGTACTTC | CASSPLSGGVAKNIQYF
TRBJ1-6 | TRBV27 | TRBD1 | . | TGTGCCAGCAGTTTATCCGCGACAGGGGGCTCGGGCCCCCTCCACTTT | CASSLSATGGSGPLHF
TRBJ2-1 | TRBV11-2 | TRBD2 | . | TGTGCCAGCAGCGGGACTAGCGGGAGTACGTCGAATGAGCAGTTCTTC | CASSGTSGSTSNEQFF
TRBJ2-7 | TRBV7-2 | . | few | TGTGCCAGCAGCCGCGACAGCGCCACCTACGAGCAGTACTTC | CASSRDSATYEQYF
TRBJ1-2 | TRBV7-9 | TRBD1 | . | TGTGCCAGCAGCTCCTCTTCGGGACAGAGGTATGGCTACACCTTC | CASSSSSGQRYGYTF
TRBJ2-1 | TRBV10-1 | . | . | TGCGCCAGCAGTGAGCGGCGGAGCTCCTACAATGAGCAGTTCTTC | CASSERRSSYNEQFF